This TCR beta chain was retrieved from a study of blood T cell repertoires in COVID-19. In the original analysis: Reference gene primer amplification gave nucleated cell count estimates. Assay used: immunoSEQ multiplex PCR; TCRdb lists only in-frame clones, some missing. That table furnishes V, J and clone size, whereas the DNA furnished D and trimming. The data hold about 270,000 clones, with around 89% observed a single time. In Cohort 3, a recovered donor had either two negative PCRs, clearance, or symptom resolution. Sequenced material: PBMCs or T cells enriched from blood (not recorded which). The receptor was derived from a woman between 50 and 59 years old who had recovered from COVID-19.

CDR3 loop: CASSLNLADTQYF. The CDR3 DNA follows: TGTGCCAGCAGCTTAAATTTAGCAGATACGCAGTATTTT. V gene TRBV7-3 combines with J gene TRBJ2-3; unclear D gene. V lost 1 base and J 4 bases, leaving 6 bases between the germline ends. CDR1 is SGHTA, CDR2 FQGTGA, per germline. The CDR3 loop spans 13 amino acids.